This TCR beta chain originates from a study of graft-versus-host responses after intestinal transplantation (TCRdb year 2021). Looking at the study overall: Recipients received multivisceral, liver-intestinal, or isolated intestinal transplants. Every recipient was given anti-thymocyte globulin induction, followed by roughly 3 years of maintenance tacrolimus and steroids. Graft-versus-host and host-versus-graft alloreactive T cell clones were tracked in the graft, circulation and bone marrow after intestinal transplantation using bulk TCR-beta CDR3 sequencing. Alloreactive clones were identified by sequencing pre-transplant mixed lymphocyte reaction products and comparing these products with unstimulated pre-transplant donor and recipient T cells. The cohort enrolled approximately 24 intestinal transplant recipients including one retransplant, and 3 patients lacking pretransplant specimens were excluded. A peak of at least 4% donor T cells among recipient peripheral blood mononuclear cells was the definition used for donor T cell macrochimerism. Rather than being sequenced by the commercial service, samples from a few later patients were sequenced in-house on an Illumina MiSeq and processed with MiXCR. Overall study results and their limits: GvH clones were detected in recipient bone marrow, and some of these GvH clones were observed earlier in ileal mucosa or blood, consistent with an intestinal mucosal origin. Early after transplant, peak levels of circulating GvH clones were associated with declines in HvG clones. The relatively low number and heterogeneity of intestinal transplant patients limited the conclusions. High GvH to HvG T cell clonal ratios were observed in the allografts of patients with donor T cell macrochimerism.

A few counts support this clone. Which antigen it targets is not known. No base quality information exists; no much larger clone differs at one position. The time point label, as the study defines it: cells obtained before transplantation from donor or recipient. CD3+CD4+ and CD3+CD8+ populations were FACS-sorted from unstimulated pre-transplant donor and recipient cells taken from spleen or lymph nodes. Library prep was done by the immunoSEQ multiplex PCR assay. For most patients, genomic DNA was isolated with the Qiagen DNeasy Blood and Tissue Kit and shipped frozen to Adaptive Biotechnologies for TCR sequencing. Adaptive Biotechnologies carried out high-throughput TCR-beta CDR3 sequencing of genomic DNA for most patients. The published analysis was carried out like this. TCR sequencing data for 15 to 20 patients were retrieved from Adaptive's ImmunoSEQ software; a few other patients were processed with MiXCR and VDJtools. To correct CD4 versus CD8 sorting errors, sequences present in both subsets at a frequency ratio below 5:1 were removed. CDR3 nucleotide sequences shared between donor and recipient were removed because their origin could not be assigned. To count as alloreactive, a clone needed at least 2-fold expansion over unstimulated cells and a minimum CFSE-low frequency of 0.002% (template counts) or 0.001% (read counts). Clones were considered mappable if detected in sequenced pre-transplant spleen, lymph node, or MLR CFSE-low populations of the donor or recipient. Cumulative frequency of alloreactive clones was calculated as a percentage of all sequences weighted by copy number. Not all clones reach the TCRdb copy of this immuneACCESS table, which keeps in-frame sequences only. Checked studies attribute under half of the gap to unresolved V genes and leave the rest unexplained. V and J calls and clone size are as listed in that table; D and trimming were resolved from the DNA. The sample yields 75,000 to 100,000 clones; 80% to 95% were counted once. Around 0.15% of the sample lies in the top ten.

From its cysteine to its phenylalanine, the CDR3 spans 13 amino acids. Here the CDR3 DNA is all that survives: 39 bases in frame from base 1. The germline V gene gives CDR1 as SGHDT and CDR2 as YYEEEE. The trim is 1 base for V and 1 base for J, with a gap of 4 bases between the germline ends. The V and J genes are TRBV5-6 and TRBJ2-3; the D gene is not confidently resolved. The sequenced sample was unstimulated CD4+ T cells sorted from spleen or lymph node cells, obtained before intestinal transplant. This receptor was taken from a human donor who received an intestinal transplant. The CDR3 protein is CASSLQGTDTQYF. DNA sequence: TGTGCCAGCAGCTTGCAGGGCACAGATACGCAGTATTTT.